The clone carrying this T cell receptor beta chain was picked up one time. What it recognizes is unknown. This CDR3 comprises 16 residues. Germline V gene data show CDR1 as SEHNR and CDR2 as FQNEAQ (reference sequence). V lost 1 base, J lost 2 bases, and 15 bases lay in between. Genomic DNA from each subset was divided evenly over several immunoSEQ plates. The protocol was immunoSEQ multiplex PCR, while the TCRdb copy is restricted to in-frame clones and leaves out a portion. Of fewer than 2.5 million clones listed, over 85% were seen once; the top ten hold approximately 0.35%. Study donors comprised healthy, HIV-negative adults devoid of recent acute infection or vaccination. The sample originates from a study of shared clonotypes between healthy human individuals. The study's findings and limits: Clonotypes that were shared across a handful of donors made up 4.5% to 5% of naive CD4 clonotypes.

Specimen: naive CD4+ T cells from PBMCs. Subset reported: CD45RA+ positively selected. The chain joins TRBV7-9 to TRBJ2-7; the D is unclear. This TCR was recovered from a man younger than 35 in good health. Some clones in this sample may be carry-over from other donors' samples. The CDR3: CASSLGLSEMTYEQYF. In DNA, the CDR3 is TGTGCCAGCAGCTTAGGATTGTCAGAGATGACCTACGAGCAGTACTTC.